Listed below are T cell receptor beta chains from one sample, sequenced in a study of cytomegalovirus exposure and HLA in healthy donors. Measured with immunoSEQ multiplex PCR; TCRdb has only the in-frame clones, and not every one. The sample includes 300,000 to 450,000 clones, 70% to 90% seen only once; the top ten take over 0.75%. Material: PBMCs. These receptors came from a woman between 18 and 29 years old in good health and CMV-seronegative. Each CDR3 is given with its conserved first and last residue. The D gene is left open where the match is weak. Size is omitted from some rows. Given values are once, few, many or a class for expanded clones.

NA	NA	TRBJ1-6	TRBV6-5	CASSWARAQAGSPLHF	TGTGCCAGCAGTTGGGCTCGCGCGCAAGCAGGTTCACCCCTCCACTTT
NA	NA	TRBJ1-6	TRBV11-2	CASSVGARDSPLHF	TGTGCCAGCAGCGTGGGGGCGCGAGATTCACCCCTCCACTTT
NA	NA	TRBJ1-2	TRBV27	CASSFRQAKTNYGYTF	TGTGCCAGCAGTTTCCGACAGGCTAAAACGAACTATGGCTACACCTTC
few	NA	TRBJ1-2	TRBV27	CASSLGQGYGYTF	TGTGCCAGCAGTTTAGGGCAGGGGTATGGCTACACCTTC
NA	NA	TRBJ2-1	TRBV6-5	CASSWGTLRDEQFF	TGTGCCAGCAGTTGGGGGACTCTCCGGGATGAGCAGTTCTTC
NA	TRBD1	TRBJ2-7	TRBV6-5	CASSYHRTGKPHEQYF	TGTGCCAGCAGTTACCACCGGACAGGGAAACCCCACGAGCAGTACTTC
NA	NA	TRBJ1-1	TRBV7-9	CASSLEGGYRNTEAFF	TGTGCCAGCAGCTTAGAGGGAGGTTATCGTAACACTGAAGCTTTCTTT
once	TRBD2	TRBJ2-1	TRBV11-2	CASSFSGSYNEQFF	TGTGCCAGCAGCTTTAGCGGGAGTTACAATGAGCAGTTCTTC
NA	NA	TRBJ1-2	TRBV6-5	CASSYFPEAGYGYTF	TGTGCCAGCAGTTACTTTCCAGAAGCGGGCTATGGCTACACCTTC
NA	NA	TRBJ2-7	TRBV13	CASSLRGTREEQYF	TGTGCCAGCAGCTTGCGGGGTACGAGGGAAGAGCAGTACTTC
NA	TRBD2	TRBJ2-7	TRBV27	CASSPGLGSYEQYF	TGTGCCAGCAGTCCGGGACTAGGCTCCTACGAGCAGTACTTC
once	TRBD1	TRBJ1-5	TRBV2	CASRRDRSLNQPQHF	TGTGCCAGCAGGAGGGACAGGTCTCTCAATCAGCCCCAGCATTTT
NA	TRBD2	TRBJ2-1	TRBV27	CASRIGLAVYNEQFF	TGTGCCAGCAGGATCGGACTAGCGGTTTACAATGAGCAGTTCTTC
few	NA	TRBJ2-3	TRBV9	CASSVGPGATDTQYF	TGTGCCAGCAGCGTAGGTCCAGGGGCGACAGATACGCAGTATTTT
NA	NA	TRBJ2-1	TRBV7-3	CASSLYVALSYNEQFF	TGTGCCAGCAGCTTATACGTAGCGTTGTCCTACAATGAGCAGTTCTTC